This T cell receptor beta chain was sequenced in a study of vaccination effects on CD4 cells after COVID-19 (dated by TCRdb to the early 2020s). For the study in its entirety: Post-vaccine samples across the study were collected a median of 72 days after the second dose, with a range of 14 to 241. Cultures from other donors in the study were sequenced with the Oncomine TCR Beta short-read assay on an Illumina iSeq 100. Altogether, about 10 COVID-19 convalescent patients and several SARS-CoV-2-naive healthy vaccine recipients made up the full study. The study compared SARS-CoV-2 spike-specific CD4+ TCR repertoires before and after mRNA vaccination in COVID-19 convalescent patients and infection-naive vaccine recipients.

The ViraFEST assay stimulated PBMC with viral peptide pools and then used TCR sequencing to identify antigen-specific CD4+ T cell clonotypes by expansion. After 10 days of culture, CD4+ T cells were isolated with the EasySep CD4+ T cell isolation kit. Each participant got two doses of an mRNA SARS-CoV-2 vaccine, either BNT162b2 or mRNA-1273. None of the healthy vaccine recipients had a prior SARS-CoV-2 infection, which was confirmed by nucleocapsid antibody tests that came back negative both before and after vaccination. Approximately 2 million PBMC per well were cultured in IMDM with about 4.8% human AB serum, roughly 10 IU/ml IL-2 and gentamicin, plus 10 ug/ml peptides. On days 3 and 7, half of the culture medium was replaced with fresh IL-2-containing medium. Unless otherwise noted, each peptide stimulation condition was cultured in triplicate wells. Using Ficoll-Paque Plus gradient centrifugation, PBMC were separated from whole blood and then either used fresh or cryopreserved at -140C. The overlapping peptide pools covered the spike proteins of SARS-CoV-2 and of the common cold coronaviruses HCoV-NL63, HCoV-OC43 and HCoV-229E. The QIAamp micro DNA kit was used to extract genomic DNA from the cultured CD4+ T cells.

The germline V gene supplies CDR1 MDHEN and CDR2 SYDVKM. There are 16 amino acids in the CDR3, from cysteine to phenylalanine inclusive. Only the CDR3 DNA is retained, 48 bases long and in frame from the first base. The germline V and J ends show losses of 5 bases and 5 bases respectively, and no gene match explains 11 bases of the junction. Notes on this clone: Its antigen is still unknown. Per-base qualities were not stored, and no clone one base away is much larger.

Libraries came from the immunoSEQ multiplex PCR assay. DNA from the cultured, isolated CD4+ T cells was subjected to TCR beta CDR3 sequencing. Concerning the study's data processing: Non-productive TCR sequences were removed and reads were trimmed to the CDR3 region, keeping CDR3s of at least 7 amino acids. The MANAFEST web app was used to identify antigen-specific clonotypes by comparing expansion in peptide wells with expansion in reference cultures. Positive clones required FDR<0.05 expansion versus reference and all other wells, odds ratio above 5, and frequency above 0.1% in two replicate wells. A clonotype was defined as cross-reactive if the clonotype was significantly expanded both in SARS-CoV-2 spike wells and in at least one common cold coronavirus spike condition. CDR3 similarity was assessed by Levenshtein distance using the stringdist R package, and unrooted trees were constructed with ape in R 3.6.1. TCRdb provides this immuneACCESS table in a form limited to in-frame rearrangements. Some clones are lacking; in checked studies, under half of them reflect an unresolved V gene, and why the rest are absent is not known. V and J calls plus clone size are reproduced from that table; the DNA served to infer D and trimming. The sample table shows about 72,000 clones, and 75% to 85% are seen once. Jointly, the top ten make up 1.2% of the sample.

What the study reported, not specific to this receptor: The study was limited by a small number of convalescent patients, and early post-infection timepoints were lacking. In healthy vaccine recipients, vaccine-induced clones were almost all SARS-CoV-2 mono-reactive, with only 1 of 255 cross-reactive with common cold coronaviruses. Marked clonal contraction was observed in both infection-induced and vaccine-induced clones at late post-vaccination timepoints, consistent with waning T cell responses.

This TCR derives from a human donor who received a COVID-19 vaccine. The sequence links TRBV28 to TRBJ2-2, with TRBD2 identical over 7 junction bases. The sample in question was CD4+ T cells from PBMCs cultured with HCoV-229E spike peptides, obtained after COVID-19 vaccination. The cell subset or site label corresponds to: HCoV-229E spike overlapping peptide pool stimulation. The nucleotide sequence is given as TGTGCCAGCAGTCCGGTGGGCGGGGGAGGTACCGGGGAGCTGTTTTTT. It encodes CASSPVGGGGTGELFF.